The T cell receptor beta chain under discussion was sequenced for a study of cytomegalovirus exposure and HLA in healthy donors. Overall study results and limits: What a later analysis reportedly showed was that an Asian-associated ancestry cluster had fewer N-insertions than the 666-donor mean. The authors listed about 170 TCR beta chains as cytomegalovirus-associated.

V was clipped by 4 bases and J by 5 bases, with 15 bases between them. Germline V gene lookup returns CDR1 MDHEN and CDR2 SYDVKM. This CDR3 spans 15 amino acids. Use of 60 Vbeta and 13 Jbeta primers characterized the PCR. In the authors' methods: Approximately 9.9 million shared chains were among the approximately 87 million unique TCR beta chains that a later analysis counted. The protocol was immunoSEQ multiplex PCR, while the TCRdb copy is restricted to in-frame clones and leaves out a portion. V, J and clone size derive from that table, while D and trimming were established from the DNA sequence. Of 110,000 to 150,000 clones listed, about 82% are singletons. A remark on this clone: Its antigen is not identified.

Each donor was healthy, and each was a bone marrow donor. The chain joins TRBV28 to TRBJ1-3, with D maybe TRBD1 (5 bases). The TCR was taken from a woman aged 40 to 55 in good health and CMV-seropositive. The sample consisted of PBMCs. In DNA form, the CDR3 reads TGTGCCAGCAGTTCGGGGGGAGGGACCCGAAACACCATATATTTT. It yields the protein CASSSGGGTRNTIYF.